This paragraph covers one T cell receptor (beta chain) sequence. No antigen is known for it. Both 60 Vbeta primers and 13 Jbeta primers went into the PCR. Profiled with immunoSEQ multiplex PCR; TCRdb holds only in-frame clones, not every one. The sample shows just over 150,000 clones, approximately 78% of them seen only once. The data stem from a study of cytomegalovirus exposure and HLA in healthy donors. Study-wide results and caveats: When presence/absence was analysed, sequencing depth was taken to be roughly uniform across donors. The study listed around 150 cytomegalovirus-associated TCR beta chains.

V was pared by 2 bases and J by 4 bases, with 9 bases between. Germline V gene lookup returns CDR1 KGHSH and CDR2 LQKENI. The CDR3 extends over 14 amino acids. Sequencing was done on a sample of PBMCs. The V and J genes are TRBV18 and TRBJ1-3; D is perhaps TRBD1 (5 bases). This TCR came from a woman aged 40 to 50 in good health and CMV-seronegative. The CDR3 coding sequence is TGTGCCAGCTCACCAGGGGCGAAAGGAAACACCATATATTTT. It encodes CASSPGAKGNTIYF.